The present TCR beta chain was sequenced within a study of OX40 agonist ivuxolimab in advanced cancers. Measured with immunoSEQ multiplex PCR; TCRdb has only the in-frame clones, and not every one. The profile shows tens of thousands of clones, about 80% of them singletons. Turning to this clone: Its antigen is unknown.

Findings of the study overall: Dose levels from 0.1 to 3.0 mg/kg saw CD4+ and CD8+ blood T cells expand clonally by week 6.

Per the germline V gene, CDR1 is SEHNR and CDR2 is FQNEAQ (reference sequence). With 4 bases clipped from V and 3 bases from J, the junction kept 20 bases outside the gene matches. This CDR3 has 19 amino acids. Sequencing used CD4+ or CD8+ T cells sorted from blood, obtained in a trial of the OX40 agonist ivuxolimab. This receptor was obtained from an adult with an advanced solid tumor such as melanoma, head and neck, liver or kidney cancer. This rearrangement joins TRBV7-9 to TRBJ2-7; 8 bases match TRBD2. As DNA, the CDR3 is TGTGCCAGCAGCTCGAGCGGGAGTGGCGAACTTTGGCGTCGCTACGAGCAGTACTTC. This translates into CASSSSGSGELWRRYEQYF.